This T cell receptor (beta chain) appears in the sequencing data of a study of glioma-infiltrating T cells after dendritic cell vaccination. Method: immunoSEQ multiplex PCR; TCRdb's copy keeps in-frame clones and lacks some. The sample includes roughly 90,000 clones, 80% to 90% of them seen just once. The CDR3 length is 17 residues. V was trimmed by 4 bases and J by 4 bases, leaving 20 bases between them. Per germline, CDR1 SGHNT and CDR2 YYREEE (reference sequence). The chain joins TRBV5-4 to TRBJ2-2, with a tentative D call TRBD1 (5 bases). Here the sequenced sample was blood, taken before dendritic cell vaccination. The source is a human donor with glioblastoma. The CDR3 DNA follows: TGTGCCAGCAGCCCATTCGACAGAGACTTATCCACCGGGGAGCTGTTTTTT. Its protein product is CASSPFDRDLSTGELFF. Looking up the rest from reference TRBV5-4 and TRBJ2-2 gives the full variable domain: ETGVTQSPTHLIKTRGQQVTLRCSSQSGHNTVSWYQQALGQGPQFIFQYYREEENGRGNFPPRFSGLQFPNYSSELNVNALELDDSALYLCASSPFDRDLSTGELFFGEGSRLTVL.